Reported below is one T cell receptor (beta chain). Original handling: Amplification with reference gene primers provided the estimates of nucleated cell counts. The data were produced by immunoSEQ multiplex PCR, yet TCRdb's version contains in-frame clones alone and is incomplete. The DNA was the basis for D and trimming; V, J and clone size are from that table. The sample shows a few hundred thousand clones, 84% of them seen only once. This specimen comes from a study of blood T cell repertoires in COVID-19. Study-level information: The cDNA or gDNA used as material had been derived from T cells, B-cell-depleted T cells, or PBMCs.

V lost 7 bases and J lost 6, with 15 bases in between. Germline V gives CDR1 MNHNY, CDR2 SVGAGI (reference sequence). The CDR3 is 13 amino acids. The chain has TRBV6-6 and TRBJ1-1, with TRBD1 as a possible D gene (5 bases). The sequencing input was peripheral blood. This clonotype was obtained from a woman aged 40 to 50 who had recovered from COVID-19. The CDR3 bases are TGTGCCAGCACCTGGACAACGGGAGCTGAAGCTTTCTTT. Protein: CASTWTTGAEAFF.